This is a list of T cell receptor beta chains from one sample in a study of T cell repertoires in cytomegalovirus infection. TCRdb re-called the reads with MiXCR, one entry per CDR3 protein. Of approximately 500,000 distinct CDR3 sequences detected, approximately 11% appear once; the ten largest clones hold roughly 10%. Sequencing used PBMCs. These receptors were obtained from a human donor in good health (CMV status not recorded). Some clones in this sample may be carry-over from other donors' samples. Both conserved end residues are part of each CDR3. Each record gives: clone size, D gene, V gene, J gene, CDR3 DNA, CDR3 protein. The D gene is left open where the match is weak. The size of a clone is reported for some rows only, either as once, few or many, or as a class for expanded clones.

many	TRBD1	TRBV7-9	TRBJ2-2	TGTGCCAGCAGCTTAAGGACAGGACTCACCGGGGAGCTGTTTTTT	CASSLRTGLTGELFF
-	-	TRBV15	TRBJ1-1	TGTGCCACCAGGCAAGGGACTGAAGCTTTCTTT	CATRQGTEAFF
many	-	TRBV12-3/TRBV12-4	TRBJ1-2	TGTGCCAGCAGAAAGGGGCCCATCTATGGCTACACCTTC	CASRKGPIYGYTF
-	-	TRBV10-3	TRBJ2-7	TGTGCCATCAGTGAGATGGGGAGTCGGGCCTACGAGCAGTACTTC	CAISEMGSRAYEQYF
many	-	TRBV7-3	TRBJ2-1	TGTGCCAGCAGCTCCGGACTATCAGGGTACAATGAGCAGTTCTTC	CASSSGLSGYNEQFF
-	TRBD1	TRBV20-1	TRBJ2-5	TGCAGTGCTAGGCTCGGGACAGTCGAGACCCAGTACTTC	CSARLGTVETQYF
-	TRBD1	TRBV7-8	TRBJ1-1	TGTGCCAGCAGCTTAGTCGCAGGGGGCTCGGCGAACACTGAAGCTTTCTTT	CASSLVAGGSANTEAFF
-	TRBD1	TRBV5-6	TRBJ2-1	TGTGCCAGCAGCCCGGGGACAGGGGTTGAGCAGTTCTTC	CASSPGTGVEQFF
many	TRBD2	TRBV7-2	TRBJ2-5	TGTGCCAGCAGCTTAGGGGGGGGGGAACTGGGGACCCAGTACTTC	CASSLGGGELGTQYF
-	-	TRBV20-1	TRBJ2-5	TGCAGTGCTAGCCTATTAGGTGGAGAACTCCAAGAGACCCAGTACTTC	CSASLLGGELQETQYF
many	TRBD1	TRBV7-3	TRBJ1-2	TGTGCCAGCAGCGCAACACCGGGACAGGTGGATGGCTACACCTTC	CASSATPGQVDGYTF
-	-	TRBV6-6	TRBJ2-2	TGTGCCAGCAGCCAAACTCGGACGGATAACACCGGGGAGCTGTTTTTT	CASSQTRTDNTGELFF
-	TRBD2	TRBV18	TRBJ2-1	TGTGCCAGCTCACCCAGACTAGCGGGAGAGTACAATGAGCAGTTCTTC	CASSPRLAGEYNEQFF
few	-	TRBV4-2	TRBJ2-7	TGTGCCAGCAGCCCAGGGGCGGGGGCCCACGAGCAGTACTTC	CASSPGAGAHEQYF
many	-	TRBV12-3/TRBV12-4	TRBJ2-7	TGTGCCAGCAGTTTAGGTTCGGGGGCGGTCCTCTCCTACGAGCAGTACTTC	CASSLGSGAVLSYEQYF
many	-	TRBV12-3/TRBV12-4	TRBJ2-1	TGTGCCAGCAGTGAAACAGGAGACAATGAGCAGTTCTTC	CASSETGDNEQFF
few	-	TRBV7-9	TRBJ2-3	TGTGCCAGCAGCTTAGCGCAGGGGGGGACAGATACGCAGTATTTT	CASSLAQGGTDTQYF
many	TRBD2	TRBV6-2/TRBV6-3	TRBJ2-3	TGTGCCAGCATGGTCCCGGGGGGGAGCACAGATACGCAGTATTTT	CASMVPGGSTDTQYF
many	TRBD2	TRBV6-1	TRBJ2-2	TGTGCCAGCAGGAGGGGACTAGCCCCCACCGGGGAGCTGTTTTTT	CASRRGLAPTGELFF
-	-	TRBV20-1	TRBJ1-2	TGCAGTGCTAGAGATCCGGTAGGGGTCTATGGCTACACCTTC	CSARDPVGVYGYTF
few	-	TRBV6-1	TRBJ1-2	TGTGCCAGCAACACGGACGTCTTC	CASNTDVF
few	-	TRBV6-1	TRBJ1-1	TGTGCCACATTGAGGAACACTGAAGCTTTCTTT	CATLRNTEAFF
many	-	TRBV7-2	TRBJ1-1	TGTGCCAGCAGCTTTCCGCTGGGGGGACAGAACACTGAAGCTTTCTTT	CASSFPLGGQNTEAFF
many	-	TRBV18	TRBJ1-1	TGTGCCAGCCAACGCTCCGGGAGCGAAGCTTTCTTT	CASQRSGSEAFF
-	TRBD2	TRBV29-1	TRBJ2-2	TGCAGCGTTGAACTAGCGGGGAACACCGGGGAGCTGTTTTTT	CSVELAGNTGELFF
-	-	TRBV5-6	TRBJ2-5	TGTGCCAGCAGCTTATCGGAGCCAAAAGAGACCCAGTACTTC	CASSLSEPKETQYF